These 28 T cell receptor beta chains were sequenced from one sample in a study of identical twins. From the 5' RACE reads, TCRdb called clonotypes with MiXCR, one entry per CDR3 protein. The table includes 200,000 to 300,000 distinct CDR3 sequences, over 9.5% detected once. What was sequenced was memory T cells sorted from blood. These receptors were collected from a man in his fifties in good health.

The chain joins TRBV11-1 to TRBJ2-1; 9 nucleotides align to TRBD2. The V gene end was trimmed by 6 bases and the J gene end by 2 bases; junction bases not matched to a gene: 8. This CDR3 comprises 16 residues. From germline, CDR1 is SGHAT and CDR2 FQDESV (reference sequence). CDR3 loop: CASSLRLAVPYNEQFF. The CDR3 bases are TGTGCCAGCAGTTTAAGACTAGCGGTTCCCTACAATGAGCAGTTCTTC.

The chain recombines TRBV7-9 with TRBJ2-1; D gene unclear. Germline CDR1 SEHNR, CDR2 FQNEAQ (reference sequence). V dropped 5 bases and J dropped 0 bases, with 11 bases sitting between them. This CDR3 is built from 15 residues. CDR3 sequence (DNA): TGTGCCAGCAGCCCAACCACGTTCTCCTACAATGAGCAGTTCTTC. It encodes CASSPTTFSYNEQFF.

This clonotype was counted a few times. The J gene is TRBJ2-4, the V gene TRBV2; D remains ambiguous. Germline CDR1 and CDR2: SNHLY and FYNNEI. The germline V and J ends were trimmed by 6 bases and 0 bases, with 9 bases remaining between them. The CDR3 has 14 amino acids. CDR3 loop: CASSTKGAKNIQYF. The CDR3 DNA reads TGTGCCAGCAGCACAAAGGGAGCCAAAAACATTCAGTACTTC.

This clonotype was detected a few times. The CDR3 is CSARLTGSTEAFF. The CDR3 coding sequence is TGCAGTGCTAGATTGACAGGATCGACGGAAGCTTTCTTT. The gene calls are TRBV20-1 and TRBJ1-1, with a weak D call TRBD1 (6 bases). The CDR3 runs to 13 residues. Trimming removed 2 bases at V and 8 bases at J, with 15 bases between. Germline CDR1 reads DFQATT; CDR2 reads SNEGSKA (reference sequence).

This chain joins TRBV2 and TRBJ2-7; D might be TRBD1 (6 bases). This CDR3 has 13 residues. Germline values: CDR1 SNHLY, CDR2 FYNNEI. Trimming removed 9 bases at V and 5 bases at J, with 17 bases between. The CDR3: CASTIRGPHEQYF. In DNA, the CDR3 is TGTGCCAGTACTATCAGGGGTCCCCACGAGCAGTACTTC.

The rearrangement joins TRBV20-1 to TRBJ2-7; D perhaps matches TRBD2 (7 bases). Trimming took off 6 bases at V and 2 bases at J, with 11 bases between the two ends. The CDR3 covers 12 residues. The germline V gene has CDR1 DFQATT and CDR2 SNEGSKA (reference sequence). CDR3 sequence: CSAAGATYEQYF. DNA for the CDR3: TGCAGTGCCGCGGGGGCAACCTACGAGCAGTACTTC.

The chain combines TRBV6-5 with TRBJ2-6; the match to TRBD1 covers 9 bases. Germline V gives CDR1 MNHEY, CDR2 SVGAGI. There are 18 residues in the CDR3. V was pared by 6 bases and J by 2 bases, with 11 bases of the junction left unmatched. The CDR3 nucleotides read TGTGCCAGCAGCTATACAGGGGGCGGTTTGACTGGGGCCAACGTCCTGACTTTC. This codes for CASSYTGGGLTGANVLTF.

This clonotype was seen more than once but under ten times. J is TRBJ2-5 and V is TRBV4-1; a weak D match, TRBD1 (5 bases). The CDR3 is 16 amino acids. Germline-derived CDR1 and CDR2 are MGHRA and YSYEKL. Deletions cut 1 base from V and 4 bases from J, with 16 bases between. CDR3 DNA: TGCGCCAGCAGCCAAGGTTCGGCTAGGGGAAGAGAGACCCAGTACTTC. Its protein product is CASSQGSARGRETQYF.

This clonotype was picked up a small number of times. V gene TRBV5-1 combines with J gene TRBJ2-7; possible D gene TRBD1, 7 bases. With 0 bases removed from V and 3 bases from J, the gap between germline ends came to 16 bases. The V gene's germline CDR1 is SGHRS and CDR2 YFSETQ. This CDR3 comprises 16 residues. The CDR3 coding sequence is TGCGCCAGCAGCTTGGCCGGAGGGACAGTGAACTACGAGCAGTACTTC. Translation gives CASSLAGGTVNYEQYF.

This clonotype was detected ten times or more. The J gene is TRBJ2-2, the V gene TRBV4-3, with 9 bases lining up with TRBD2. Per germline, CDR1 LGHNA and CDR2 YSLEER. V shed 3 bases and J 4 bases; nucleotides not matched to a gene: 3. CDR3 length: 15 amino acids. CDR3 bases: TGCGCCAGCAGCCAGGGACTAGCTGGCACCGGGGAGCTGTTTTTT. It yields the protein CASSQGLAGTGELFF.

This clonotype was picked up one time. Here the CDR3 DNA reads TGTGCCAGTTGTACGAGCGGGGAGCTGTTTTTT. It translates to CASCTSGELFF. The chain is built from TRBV19 and TRBJ2-2; D gene unclear. The CDR3 extends over 11 amino acids. Germline assignment: CDR1 LNHDA and CDR2 SQIVND (reference sequence). V shed 8 bases and J shed 7 bases, with 8 bases lying between them. The full variable domain, with the rest looked up from reference TRBV19 and TRBJ2-2, is DGGITQSPKYLFRKEGQNVTLSCEQNLNHDAMYWYRQDPGQGLRLIYYSQIVNDFQKGDIAEGYSVSREKKESFPLTVTSAQKNPTAFYLCASCTSGELFFGEGSRLTVL.

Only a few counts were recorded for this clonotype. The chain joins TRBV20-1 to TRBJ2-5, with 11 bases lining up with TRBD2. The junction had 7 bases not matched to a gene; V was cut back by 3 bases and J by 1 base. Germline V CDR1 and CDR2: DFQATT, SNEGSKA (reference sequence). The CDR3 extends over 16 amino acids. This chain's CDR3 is CSARPIAGGPQETQYF. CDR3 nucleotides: TGCAGTGCTAGGCCTATAGCGGGGGGGCCCCAAGAGACCCAGTACTTC.

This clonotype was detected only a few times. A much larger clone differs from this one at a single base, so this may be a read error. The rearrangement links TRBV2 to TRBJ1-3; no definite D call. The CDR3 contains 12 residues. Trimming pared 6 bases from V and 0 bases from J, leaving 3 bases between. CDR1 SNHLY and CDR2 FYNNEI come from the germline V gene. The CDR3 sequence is CASRLSGNTIYF. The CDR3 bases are TGTGCCAGCAGGCTCTCTGGAAACACCATATATTTT.

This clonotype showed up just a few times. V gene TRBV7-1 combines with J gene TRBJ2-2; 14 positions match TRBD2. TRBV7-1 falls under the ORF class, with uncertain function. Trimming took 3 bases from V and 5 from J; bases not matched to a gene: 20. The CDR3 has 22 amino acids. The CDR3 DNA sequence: TGTGCCAGCAGCTCGTTCAAATCCTTTCGACTAGCGGGAGGGCCGCAGACCGGGGAGCTGTTTTTT. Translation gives CASSSFKSFRLAGGPQTGELFF.

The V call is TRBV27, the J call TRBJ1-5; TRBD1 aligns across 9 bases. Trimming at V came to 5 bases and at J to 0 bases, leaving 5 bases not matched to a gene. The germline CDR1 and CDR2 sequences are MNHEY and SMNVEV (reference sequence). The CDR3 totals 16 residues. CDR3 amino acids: CASSPRTGDSNQPQHF. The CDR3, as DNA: TGTGCCAGCAGTCCCAGGACAGGGGATAGCAATCAGCCCCAGCATTTT.

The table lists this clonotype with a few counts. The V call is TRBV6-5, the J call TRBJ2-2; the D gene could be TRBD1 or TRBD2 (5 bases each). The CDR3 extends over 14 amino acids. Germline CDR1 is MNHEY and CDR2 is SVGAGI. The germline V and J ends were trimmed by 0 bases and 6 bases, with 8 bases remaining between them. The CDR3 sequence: CASSYSRGAGELFF. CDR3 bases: TGTGCCAGCAGTTACTCAAGAGGGGCCGGGGAGCTGTTTTTT.

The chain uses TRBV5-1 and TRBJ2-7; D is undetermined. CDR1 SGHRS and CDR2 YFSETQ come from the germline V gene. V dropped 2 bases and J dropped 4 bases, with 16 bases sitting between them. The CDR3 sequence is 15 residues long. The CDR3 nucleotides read TGCGCCAGCAGCTTTAATGGTGGAGAACTTTACGAGCAGTACTTC. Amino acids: CASSFNGGELYEQYF.

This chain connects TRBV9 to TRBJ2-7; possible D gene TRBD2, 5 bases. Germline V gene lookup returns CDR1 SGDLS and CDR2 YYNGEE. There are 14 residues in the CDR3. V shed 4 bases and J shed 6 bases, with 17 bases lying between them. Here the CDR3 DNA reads TGTGCCAGCAGCCCCCGCGGGTTGGAAACCGAGCAGTACTTC. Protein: CASSPRGLETEQYF.

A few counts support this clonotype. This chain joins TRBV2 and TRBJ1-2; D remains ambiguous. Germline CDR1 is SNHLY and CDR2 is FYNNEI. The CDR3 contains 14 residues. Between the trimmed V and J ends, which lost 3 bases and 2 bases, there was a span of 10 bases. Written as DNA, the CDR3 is TGTGCCAGCAGTGACAGTAACGGAAACTATGGCTACACCTTC. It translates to CASSDSNGNYGYTF.

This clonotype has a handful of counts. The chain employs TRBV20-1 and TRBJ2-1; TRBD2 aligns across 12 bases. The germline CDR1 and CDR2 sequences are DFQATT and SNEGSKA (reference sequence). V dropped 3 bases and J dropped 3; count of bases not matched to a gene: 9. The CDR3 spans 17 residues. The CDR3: CSASLTSGRPLYNEQFF. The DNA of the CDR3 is TGCAGTGCTAGCCTAACTAGCGGGAGGCCCCTCTACAATGAGCAGTTCTTC.

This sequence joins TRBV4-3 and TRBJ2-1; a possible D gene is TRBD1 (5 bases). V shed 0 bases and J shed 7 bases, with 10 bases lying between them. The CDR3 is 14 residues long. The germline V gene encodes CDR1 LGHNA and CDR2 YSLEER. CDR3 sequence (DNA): TGCGCCAGCAGCCAAGAGTTTCCAGGGAATGAGCAGTTCTTC. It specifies CASSQEFPGNEQFF.

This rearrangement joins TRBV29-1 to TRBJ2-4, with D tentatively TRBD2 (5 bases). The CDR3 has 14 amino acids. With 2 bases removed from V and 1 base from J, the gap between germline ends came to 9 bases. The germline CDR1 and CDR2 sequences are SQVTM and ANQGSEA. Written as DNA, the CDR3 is TGCAGCGTTGAAACTCGAGGGGCCAAAAACATTCAGTACTTC. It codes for CSVETRGAKNIQYF.

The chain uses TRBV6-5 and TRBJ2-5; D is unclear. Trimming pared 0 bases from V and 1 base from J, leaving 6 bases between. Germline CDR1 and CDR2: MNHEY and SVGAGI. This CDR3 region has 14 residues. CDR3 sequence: CASSYSASQETQYF. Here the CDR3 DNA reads TGTGCCAGCAGTTACTCGGCCAGCCAAGAGACCCAGTACTTC.

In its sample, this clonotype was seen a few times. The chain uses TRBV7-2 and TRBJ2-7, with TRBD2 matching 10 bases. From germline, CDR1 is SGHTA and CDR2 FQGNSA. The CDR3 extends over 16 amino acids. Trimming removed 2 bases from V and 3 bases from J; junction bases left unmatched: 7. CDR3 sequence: CASSLNPASGGYEQYF. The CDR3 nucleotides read TGTGCCAGCAGCTTAAATCCAGCTAGCGGGGGCTACGAGCAGTACTTC.

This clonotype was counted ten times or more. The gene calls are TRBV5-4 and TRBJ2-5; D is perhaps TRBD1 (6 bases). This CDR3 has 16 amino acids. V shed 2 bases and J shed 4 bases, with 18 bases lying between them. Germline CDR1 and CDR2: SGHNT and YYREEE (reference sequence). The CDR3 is CASSFPPRAGVETQYF. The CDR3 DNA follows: TGTGCCAGCAGCTTTCCCCCACGGGCAGGGGTAGAGACCCAGTACTTC.

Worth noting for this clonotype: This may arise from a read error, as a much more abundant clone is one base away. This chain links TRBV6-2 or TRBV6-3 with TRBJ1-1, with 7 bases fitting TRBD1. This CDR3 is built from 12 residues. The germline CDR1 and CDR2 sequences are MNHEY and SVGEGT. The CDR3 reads CASKGAMTEAIF. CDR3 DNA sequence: TGTGCCAGCAAGGGGGCGATGACTGAAGCTATCTTT.

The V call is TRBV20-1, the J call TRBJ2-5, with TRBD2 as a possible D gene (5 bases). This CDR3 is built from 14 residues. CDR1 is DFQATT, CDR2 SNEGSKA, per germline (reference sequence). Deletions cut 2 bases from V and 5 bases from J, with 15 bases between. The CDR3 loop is CSARWVRTHETQYF. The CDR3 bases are TGCAGTGCTAGATGGGTCAGGACTCACGAGACCCAGTACTTC.

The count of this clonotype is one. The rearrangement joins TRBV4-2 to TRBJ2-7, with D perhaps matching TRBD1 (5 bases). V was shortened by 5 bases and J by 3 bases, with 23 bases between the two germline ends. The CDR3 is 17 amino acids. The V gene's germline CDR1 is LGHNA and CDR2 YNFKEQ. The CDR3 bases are TGTGCCAGCAGCATAGGGGCTAGTGGCCGCATCGTCTACGAGCAGTACTTC. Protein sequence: CASSIGASGRIVYEQYF.